The present T cell receptor (beta chain) was sequenced within a study of T cell responses to AZD1222 COVID-19 vaccine. This clone was observed a few times. Using immunoSEQ multiplex PCR, the repertoire was profiled, and TCRdb retains in-frame clones only, with some absent. The repertoire holds around 140,000 clones, roughly 90% seen once, with 1.6% in the top ten. Trimming at V came to 4 bases and at J to 2 bases, leaving 10 bases not matched to a gene. CDR3 size: 16 residues. The germline CDR1 and CDR2 sequences are SGHVS and FNYEAQ. The sample was peripheral blood, taken on day 0 of AZD1222 vaccination. The rearrangement uses TRBV7-6 and TRBJ1-1, with 7 bases lining up with TRBD1. This clonotype originated in an adult in good health. The CDR3 spells CASSSSGRGSNTEAFF. The CDR3 coding sequence is TGTGCCAGCAGCTCCTCCGGCAGGGGGTCTAACACTGAAGCTTTCTTT.